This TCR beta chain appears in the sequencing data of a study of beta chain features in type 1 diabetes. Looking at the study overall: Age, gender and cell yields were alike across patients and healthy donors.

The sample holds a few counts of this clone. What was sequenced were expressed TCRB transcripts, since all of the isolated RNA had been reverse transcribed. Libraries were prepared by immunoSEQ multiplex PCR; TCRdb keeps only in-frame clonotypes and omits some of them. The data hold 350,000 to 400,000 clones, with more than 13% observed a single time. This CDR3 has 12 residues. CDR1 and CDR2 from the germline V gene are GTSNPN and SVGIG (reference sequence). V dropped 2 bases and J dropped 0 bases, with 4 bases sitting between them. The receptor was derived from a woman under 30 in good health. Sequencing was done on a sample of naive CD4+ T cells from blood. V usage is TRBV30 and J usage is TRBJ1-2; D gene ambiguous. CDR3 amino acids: CAWSQSNYGYTF. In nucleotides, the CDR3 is TGTGCCTGGAGTCAATCTAACTATGGCTACACCTTC.